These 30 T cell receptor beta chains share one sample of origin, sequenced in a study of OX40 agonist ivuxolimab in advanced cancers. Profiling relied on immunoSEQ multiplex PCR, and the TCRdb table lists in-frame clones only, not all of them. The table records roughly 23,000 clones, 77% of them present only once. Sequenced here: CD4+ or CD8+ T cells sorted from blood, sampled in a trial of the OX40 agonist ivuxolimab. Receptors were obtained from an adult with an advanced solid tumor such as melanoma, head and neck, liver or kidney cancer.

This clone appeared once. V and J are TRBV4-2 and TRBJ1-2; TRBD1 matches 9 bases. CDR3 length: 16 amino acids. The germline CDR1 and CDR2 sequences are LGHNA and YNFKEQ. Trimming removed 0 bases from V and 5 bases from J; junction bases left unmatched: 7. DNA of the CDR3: TGTGCCAGCAGCCAAGACGCTACGGGACAGGGTTATGGCTACACCTTC. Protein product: CASSQDATGQGYGYTF.

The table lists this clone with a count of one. This CDR3 is CASSGGQEINYGYTF. The DNA for the CDR3 is TGTGCCAGCAGCGGGGGACAGGAGATTAACTATGGCTACACCTTC. The gene calls are TRBV5-4 and TRBJ1-2, with TRBD1 identical over 8 bases. Trimming at V came to 4 bases and at J to 1 base, leaving 6 bases not matched to a gene. Germline values: CDR1 SGHNT, CDR2 YYREEE (reference sequence). This CDR3 is built from 15 residues.

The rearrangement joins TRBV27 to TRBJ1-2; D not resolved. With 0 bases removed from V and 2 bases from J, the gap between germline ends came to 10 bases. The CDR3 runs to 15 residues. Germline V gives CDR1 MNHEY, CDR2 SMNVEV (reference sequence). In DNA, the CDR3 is TGTGCCAGCAGTTTATCGTTTACTTCGAACTATGGCTACACCTTC. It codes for CASSLSFTSNYGYTF.

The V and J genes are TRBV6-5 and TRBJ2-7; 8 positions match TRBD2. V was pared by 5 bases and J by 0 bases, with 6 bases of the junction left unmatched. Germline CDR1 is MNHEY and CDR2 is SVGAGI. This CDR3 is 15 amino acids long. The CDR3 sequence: CASSHGGDFSYEQYF. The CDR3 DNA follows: TGTGCCAGCAGTCACGGGGGGGATTTCTCCTACGAGCAGTACTTC.

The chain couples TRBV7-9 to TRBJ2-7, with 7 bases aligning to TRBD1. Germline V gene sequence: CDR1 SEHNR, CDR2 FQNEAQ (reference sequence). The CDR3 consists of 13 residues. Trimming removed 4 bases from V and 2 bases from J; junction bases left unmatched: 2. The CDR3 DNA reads TGTGCCAGCAGCTCGGGACAGCCCTACGAGCAGTACTTC. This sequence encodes CASSSGQPYEQYF.

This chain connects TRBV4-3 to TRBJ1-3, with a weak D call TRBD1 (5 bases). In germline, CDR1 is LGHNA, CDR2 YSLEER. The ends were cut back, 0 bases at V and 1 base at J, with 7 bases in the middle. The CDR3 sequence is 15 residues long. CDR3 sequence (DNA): TGCGCCAGCAGCCAAGAGGGGGGATCTGGAAACACCATATATTTT. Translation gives CASSQEGGSGNTIYF.

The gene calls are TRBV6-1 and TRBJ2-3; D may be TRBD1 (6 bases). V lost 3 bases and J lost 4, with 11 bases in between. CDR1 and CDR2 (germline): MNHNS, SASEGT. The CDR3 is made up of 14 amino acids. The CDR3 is CASSDSGASDTQYF. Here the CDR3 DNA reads TGTGCCAGCAGTGATTCAGGGGCGTCAGATACGCAGTATTTT.

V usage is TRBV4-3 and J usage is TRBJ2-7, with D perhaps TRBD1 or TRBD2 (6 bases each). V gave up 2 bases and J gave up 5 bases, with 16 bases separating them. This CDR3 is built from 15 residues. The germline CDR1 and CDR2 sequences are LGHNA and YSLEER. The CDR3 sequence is CASSQYGGMRDEQYF. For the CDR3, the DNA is TGCGCCAGCAGCCAATACGGGGGCATGCGGGACGAGCAGTACTTC.

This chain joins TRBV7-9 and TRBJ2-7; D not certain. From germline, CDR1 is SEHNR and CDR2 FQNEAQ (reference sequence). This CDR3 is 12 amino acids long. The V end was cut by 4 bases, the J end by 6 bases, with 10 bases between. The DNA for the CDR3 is TGTGCCAGCAGCTCCGACTCCGGCGAGCAGTACTTC. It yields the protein CASSSDSGEQYF.

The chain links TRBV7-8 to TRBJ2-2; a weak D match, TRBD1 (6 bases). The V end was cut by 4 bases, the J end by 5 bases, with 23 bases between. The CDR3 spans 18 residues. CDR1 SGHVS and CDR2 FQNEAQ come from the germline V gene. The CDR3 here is CASSYQRQARVGTGELFF. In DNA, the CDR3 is TGTGCCAGCAGCTACCAAAGACAGGCCCGCGTGGGGACCGGGGAGCTGTTTTTT.

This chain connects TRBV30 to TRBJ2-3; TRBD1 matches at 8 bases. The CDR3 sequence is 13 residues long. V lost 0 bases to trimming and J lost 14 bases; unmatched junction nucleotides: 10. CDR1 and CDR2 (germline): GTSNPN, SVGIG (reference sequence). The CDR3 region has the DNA TGTGCCTGGAGTGTAGGGTCAGGGGGCCCTCCGTATTTT. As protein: CAWSVGSGGPPYF.

CDR3 region: CASSLKDTYGYTF. The CDR3 DNA sequence: TGTGCCAGCAGCTTAAAGGACACTTATGGCTACACCTTC. V usage is TRBV11-2 and J usage is TRBJ1-2; D is perhaps TRBD1 (5 bases). The CDR3 runs to 13 residues. Germline V gene sequence: CDR1 SGHAT, CDR2 FQNNGV. The V gene lost 2 bases and the J gene lost 5 bases, with 9 bases spanning the gap.

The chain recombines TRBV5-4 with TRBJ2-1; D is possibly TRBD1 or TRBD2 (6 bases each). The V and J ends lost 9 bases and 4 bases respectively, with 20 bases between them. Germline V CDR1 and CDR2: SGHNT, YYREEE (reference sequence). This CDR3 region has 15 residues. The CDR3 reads CATTHGGRPYNEQFF. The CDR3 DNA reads TGTGCCACAACGCACGGGGGCCGGCCATACAATGAGCAGTTCTTC. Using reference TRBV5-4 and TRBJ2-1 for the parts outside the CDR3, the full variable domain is ETGVTQSPTHLIKTRGQQVTLRCSSQSGHNTVSWYQQALGQGPQFIFQYYREEENGRGNFPPRFSGLQFPNYSSELNVNALELDDSALYLCATTHGGRPYNEQFFGPGTRLTVL.

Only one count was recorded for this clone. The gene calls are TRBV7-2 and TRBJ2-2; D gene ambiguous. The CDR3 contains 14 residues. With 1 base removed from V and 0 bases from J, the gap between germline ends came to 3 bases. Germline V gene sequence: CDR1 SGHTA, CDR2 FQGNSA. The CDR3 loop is CASSLGANTGELFF. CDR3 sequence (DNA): TGTGCCAGCAGCTTAGGTGCGAACACCGGGGAGCTGTTTTTT.

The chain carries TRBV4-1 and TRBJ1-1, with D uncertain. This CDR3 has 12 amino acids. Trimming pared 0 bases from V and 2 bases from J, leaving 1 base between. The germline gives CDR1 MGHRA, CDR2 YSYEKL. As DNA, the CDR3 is TGCGCCAGCAGCCAAGACAACACTGAAGCTTTCTTT. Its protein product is CASSQDNTEAFF.

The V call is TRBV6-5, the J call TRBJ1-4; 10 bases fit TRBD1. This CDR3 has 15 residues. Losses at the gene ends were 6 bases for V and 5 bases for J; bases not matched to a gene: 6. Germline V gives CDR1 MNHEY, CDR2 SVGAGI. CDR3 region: CASRTGGAENEKLFF. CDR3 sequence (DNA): TGTGCCAGCAGGACAGGGGGCGCCGAAAATGAAAAACTGTTTTTT.

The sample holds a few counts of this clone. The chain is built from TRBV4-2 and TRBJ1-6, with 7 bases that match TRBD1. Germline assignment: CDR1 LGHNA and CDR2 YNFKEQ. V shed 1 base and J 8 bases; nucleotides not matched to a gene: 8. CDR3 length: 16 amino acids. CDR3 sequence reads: CASSQGLGGRYSPLHF. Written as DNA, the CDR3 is TGTGCCAGCAGCCAAGGCCTAGGGGGCCGTTATTCACCCCTCCACTTT.

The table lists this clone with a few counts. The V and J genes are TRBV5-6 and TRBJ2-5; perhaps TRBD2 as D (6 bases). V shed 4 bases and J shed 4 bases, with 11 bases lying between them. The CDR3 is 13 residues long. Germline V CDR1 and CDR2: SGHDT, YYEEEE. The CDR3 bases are TGTGCCAGCAGCCTCGGGAGAGGAGAGACCCAGTACTTC. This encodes CASSLGRGETQYF.

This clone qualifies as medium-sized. The CDR3 spells CASSVHTGLGGYTF. The CDR3 DNA follows: TGTGCCAGCAGCGTTCACACCGGCCTAGGCGGCTACACCTTC. The J gene is TRBJ1-2, the V gene TRBV6-1; D ambiguous. Between the trimmed V and J ends, which lost 6 bases and 8 bases, there was a span of 19 bases. CDR1 and CDR2 from the germline V gene are MNHNS and SASEGT. This CDR3 has 14 residues.

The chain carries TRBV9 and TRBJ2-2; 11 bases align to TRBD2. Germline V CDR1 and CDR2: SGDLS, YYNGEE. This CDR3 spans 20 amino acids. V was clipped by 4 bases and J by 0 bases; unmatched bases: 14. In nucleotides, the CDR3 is TGTGCCAGCAGCACTTCCGTTCTAGCGGGGGGCCCCTCGAACACCGGGGAGCTGTTTTTT. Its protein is CASSTSVLAGGPSNTGELFF.

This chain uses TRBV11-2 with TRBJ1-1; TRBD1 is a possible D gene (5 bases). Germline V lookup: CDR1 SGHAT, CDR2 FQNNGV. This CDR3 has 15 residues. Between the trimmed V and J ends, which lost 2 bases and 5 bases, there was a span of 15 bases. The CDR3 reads CASSLMGQGRTEAFF. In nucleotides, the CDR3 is TGTGCCAGCAGCTTAATGGGGCAGGGCAGGACTGAAGCTTTCTTT.

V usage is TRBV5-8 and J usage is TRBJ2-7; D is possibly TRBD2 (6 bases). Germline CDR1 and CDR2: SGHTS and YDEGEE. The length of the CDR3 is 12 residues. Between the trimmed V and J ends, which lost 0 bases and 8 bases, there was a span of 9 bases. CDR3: CASSLGGTQQYF. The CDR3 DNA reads TGTGCCAGCAGCTTGGGTGGGACTCAGCAGTACTTC. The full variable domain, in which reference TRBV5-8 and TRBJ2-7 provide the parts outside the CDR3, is EAGVTQSPTHLIKTRGQQATLRCSPISGHTSVYWYQQALGLGLQFLLWYDEGEERNRGNFPPRFSGRQFPNYSSELNVNALELEDSALYLCASSLGGTQQYFGPGTRLTVT.

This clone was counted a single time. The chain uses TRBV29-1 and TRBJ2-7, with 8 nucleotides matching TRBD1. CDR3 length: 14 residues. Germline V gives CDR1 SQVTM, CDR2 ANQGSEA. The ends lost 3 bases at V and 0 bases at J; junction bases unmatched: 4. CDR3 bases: TGCAGCGTTGATCTTGGGACAGGCTCCTACGAGCAGTACTTC. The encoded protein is CSVDLGTGSYEQYF.

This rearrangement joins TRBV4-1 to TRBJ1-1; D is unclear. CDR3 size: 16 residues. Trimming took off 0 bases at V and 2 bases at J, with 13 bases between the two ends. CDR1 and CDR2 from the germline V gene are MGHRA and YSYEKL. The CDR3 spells CASSQDWTLPNTEAFF. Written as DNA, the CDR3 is TGCGCCAGCAGCCAAGATTGGACCCTTCCAAACACTGAAGCTTTCTTT.

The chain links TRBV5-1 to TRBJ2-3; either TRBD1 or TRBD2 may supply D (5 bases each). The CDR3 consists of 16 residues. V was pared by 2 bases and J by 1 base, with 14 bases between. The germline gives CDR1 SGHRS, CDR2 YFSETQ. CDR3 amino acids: CASSFEGITRTDTQYF. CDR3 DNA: TGCGCCAGCAGCTTCGAGGGGATTACTCGCACAGATACGCAGTATTTT.

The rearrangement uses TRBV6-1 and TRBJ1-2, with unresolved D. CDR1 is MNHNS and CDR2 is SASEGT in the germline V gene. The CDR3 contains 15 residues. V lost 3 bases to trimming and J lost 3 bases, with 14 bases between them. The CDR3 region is CASSDGLGVYYGYTF. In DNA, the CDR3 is TGTGCCAGCAGTGACGGGCTGGGTGTGTACTATGGCTACACCTTC.

The CDR3 loop is CASSQVAIFIEETQYF. The CDR3 coding sequence is TGTGCCAGCTCCCAGGTGGCAATTTTTATCGAAGAGACCCAGTACTTC. The genes are TRBV4-2 and TRBJ2-5; no firm D call. The CDR3 is made up of 16 amino acids. The V gene lost 8 bases and the J gene lost 3 bases, with 22 bases spanning the gap. Germline loops: CDR1 LGHNA, CDR2 YNFKEQ.

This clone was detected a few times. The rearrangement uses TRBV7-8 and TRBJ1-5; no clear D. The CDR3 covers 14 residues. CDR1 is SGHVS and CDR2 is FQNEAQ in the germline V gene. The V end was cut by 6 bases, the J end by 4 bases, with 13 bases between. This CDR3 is CASRAENVNQPQHF. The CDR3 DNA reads TGTGCCAGCAGAGCGGAGAACGTAAATCAGCCCCAGCATTTT.

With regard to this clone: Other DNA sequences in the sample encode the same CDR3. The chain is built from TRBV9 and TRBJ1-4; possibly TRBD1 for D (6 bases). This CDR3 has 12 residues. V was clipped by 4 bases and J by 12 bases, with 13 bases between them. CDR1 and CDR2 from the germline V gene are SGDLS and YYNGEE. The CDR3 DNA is TGTGCCAGCAGCTTATCAGGGGAGGAACTGTTTTTT. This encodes CASSLSGEELFF.

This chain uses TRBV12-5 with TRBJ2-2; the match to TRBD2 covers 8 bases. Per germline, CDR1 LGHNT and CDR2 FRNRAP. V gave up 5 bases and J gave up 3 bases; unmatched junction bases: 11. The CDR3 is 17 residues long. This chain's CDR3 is CASGPGRGAGDTGELFF. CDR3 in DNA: TGTGCTAGTGGTCCCGGGAGGGGAGCGGGGGACACCGGGGAGCTGTTTTTT.